The T cell receptor beta chain described here comes from a study of CD8+ T cells in alopecia areata. Whole-study context: At a dose of 5 to 10 mg twice daily, oral tofacitinib was given to treated patients. General observations from the study: Scalp clonality decreased significantly with tofacitinib, and so did expanded CD8+ clones among the top 100.

The CDR3 has 15 amino acids. V gave up 7 bases and J gave up 0 bases; unmatched junction bases: 4. Germline CDR1 and CDR2: WSHSY and SAAADI. Treatment given: oral pan-JAK inhibitor, 5-10 mg twice daily. Sequencing relied on a cDNA template that was reverse transcribed from extracted RNA. The protocol was immunoSEQ multiplex PCR, while the TCRdb copy is restricted to in-frame clones and leaves out a portion. The repertoire holds roughly 200,000 clones, with 35% to 45% as singletons. The table lists this clone with a few counts. The antigen is undetermined. This chain uses TRBV10-2 with TRBJ2-3; 10 bases line up with TRBD2. This sample comprised CD4+ T cells sorted from blood, obtained around week 30, from a patient treated with tofacitinib. The receptor was derived from a human donor with alopecia areata. The CDR3 reads CASIGLAASTDTQYF. The CDR3 nucleotides read TGCGCCAGCATAGGACTAGCGGCTAGCACAGATACGCAGTATTTT.